Given below is one T cell receptor (beta chain) in context. The data are from a study of blood T cells in healthy people across ages. The use of a sample-barcoded 5' primer and a J-beta primer mix characterized a second PCR of roughly 6 to 11 cycles. TCRdb independently ran MiXCR on the 5' RACE reads; one entry per CDR3 protein. The sample consists of over a million distinct CDR3 sequences, around 43% of them appearing once. Every donor provided around 9.3 milliliters of peripheral blood. The CDR3 sequence is 14 residues long. The junction had 8 bases not matched to a gene; V was cut back by 5 bases and J by 3 bases. Germline CDR1 reads DFQATT; CDR2 reads SNEGSKA (reference sequence).

The TCR originated in a woman aged 60-75 years in good health. V gene TRBV20-1 combines with J gene TRBJ2-7; TRBD1 aligns across 9 bases. Sequenced sample: blood. The CDR3 DNA reads as TGCAGTGCTCCGGGACAGGGCCAAATCTACGAGCAGTACTTC. It specifies CSAPGQGQIYEQYF.